These T cell receptor beta chains were read from a single sample in a study of blood T cell repertoires in COVID-19. Generated by immunoSEQ multiplex PCR, the TCRdb table keeps only in-frame clones and is missing some. The sample records approximately 90,000 clones, around three quarters being singletons. The sequenced sample consisted of peripheral blood. The receptors were sampled from a woman older than 75 with acute or convalescent COVID-19. The CDR3 runs from the conserved cysteine through the conserved F or W. D genes are given only for firm matches. The size of a clone is reported for some rows only, either as once, few or many, or as a class for expanded clones.

v_call,d_call,j_call,clone_size,cdr3_aa,cdr3_nt
TRBV5-1,TRBD2,TRBJ2-5,-,CASSSGLAGGPTETQYF,TGCGCCAGCAGCTCGGGACTAGCGGGAGGGCCGACAGAGACCCAGTACTTC
TRBV7-9,-,TRBJ1-2,-,CASSPQGDYGYTF,TGTGCCAGCAGCCCACAGGGTGACTATGGCTACACCTTC
TRBV6-4,-,TRBJ2-1,-,CASSRDSFSNEQFF,TGTGCCAGCAGTAGGGACTCCTTTAGCAATGAGCAGTTCTTC
TRBV9,TRBD2,TRBJ2-3,-,CASSVNHKTSGVSTDTQYF,TGTGCCAGCAGCGTAAACCATAAGACTAGCGGGGTTAGCACAGATACGCAGTATTTT
TRBV7-9,TRBD2,TRBJ2-1,-,CASSPQFGGLAGGYNEQFF,TGTGCCAGCAGCCCTCAATTCGGAGGACTAGCGGGAGGGTACAATGAGCAGTTCTTC
TRBV7-2,-,TRBJ2-1,-,CASSLGMGSYNEQFF,TGTGCCAGCAGCTTAGGGATGGGCAGTTACAATGAGCAGTTCTTC
TRBV29-1,-,TRBJ1-1,-,CSVGVNEAFF,TGCAGCGTTGGCGTGAATGAAGCTTTCTTT
TRBV7-9,TRBD2,TRBJ2-4,-,CASSYSGGLDLAKNIQYF,TGTGCCAGCAGCTATAGCGGGGGGCTAGATTTAGCCAAAAACATTCAGTACTTC
TRBV2,TRBD2,TRBJ2-1,few,CASSRAASGIYEQFF,TGTGCCAGCAGCCGCGCGGCTAGCGGGATCTATGAGCAGTTCTTC
TRBV25-1,-,TRBJ1-1,-,CASSEWAGNTEAFF,TGTGCCAGCAGTGAATGGGCGGGGAACACTGAAGCTTTCTTT
TRBV6-4,-,TRBJ1-1,-,CASSVEEGRTAFF,TGTGCCAGCAGTGTCGAGGAGGGGCGGACAGCTTTCTTT
TRBV4-1,TRBD1,TRBJ2-1,-,CASSRTSGQGAYNEQFF,TGCGCCAGCAGCCGAACTTCGGGACAGGGGGCGTACAATGAGCAGTTCTTC
TRBV7-9,TRBD1,TRBJ1-1,-,CASSPRQGSSAEAFF,TGTGCCAGCAGCCCCCGACAGGGAAGTAGCGCTGAAGCTTTCTTT
TRBV18,-,TRBJ1-2,-,CASSLGTDIYGYTF,TGTGCCAGCTCACTTGGAACCGACATCTATGGCTACACCTTC
TRBV11-2,-,TRBJ1-2,-,CASSPRPRSEGYTF,TGTGCCAGCAGCCCCCGCCCCCGAAGTGAGGGCTACACCTTC
TRBV3-1/TRBV3-2,-,TRBJ1-3,-,CASSQNGENTIYF,TGTGCCAGCAGCCAGAATGGAGAGAACACCATATATTTT
TRBV12-3/TRBV12-4,TRBD1,TRBJ1-1,-,CASLDRGVEAFF,TGTGCCAGCCTTGACAGGGGCGTTGAAGCTTTCTTT
TRBV5-6,-,TRBJ1-5,-,CASSFAGTKGNQPQHF,TGTGCCAGCAGCTTCGCCGGGACTAAGGGGAATCAGCCCCAGCATTTT
TRBV5-4,TRBD1,TRBJ2-1,-,CASSGNRGYNEQFF,TGTGCCAGCAGCGGGAACAGGGGTTACAATGAGCAGTTCTTC
TRBV7-8,-,TRBJ1-3,-,CASSLEGVSGNTIYF,TGTGCCAGCAGCTTAGAGGGGGTCTCTGGAAACACCATATATTTT
TRBV29-1,TRBD1,TRBJ1-2,-,CSVDKGAGGYGYTF,TGCAGCGTTGATAAGGGGGCCGGGGGCTATGGCTACACCTTC
TRBV29-1,-,TRBJ1-2,-,CSAGTESNYGYTF,TGCAGCGCAGGTACGGAGTCTAACTATGGCTACACCTTC
TRBV7-8,-,TRBJ2-4,-,CASSLAGAQNIQYF,TGTGCCAGCAGCTTAGCAGGGGCCCAAAACATTCAGTACTTC
TRBV6-5,-,TRBJ1-2,-,CASSSNRANYGYTF,TGTGCCAGCAGTTCTAACAGAGCTAACTATGGCTACACCTTC
TRBV7-6,-,TRBJ1-1,-,CASSLETDGTEAFF,TGTGCCAGCAGCTTAGAGACAGATGGGACTGAAGCTTTCTTT
TRBV10-2,-,TRBJ1-6,few,CASSAGNNSPLHF,TGCGCCAGCAGTGCAGGAAATAATTCACCCCTCCACTTT
TRBV18,-,TRBJ1-5,-,CASARANQPQHF,TGTGCCAGCGCCAGGGCGAATCAGCCCCAGCATTTT
TRBV29-1,-,TRBJ2-7,-,CSVGRTYEQYF,TGCAGCGTTGGGAGGACCTACGAGCAGTACTTC
TRBV30,TRBD1,TRBJ2-7,-,CAWGTGTGPYEQYF,TGTGCCTGGGGCACAGGGACAGGGCCCTACGAGCAGTACTTC
TRBV19,TRBD2,TRBJ2-2,-,CASSIGPSGKFGELFF,TGTGCCAGTAGTATTGGTCCTAGCGGGAAATTTGGGGAGCTGTTTTTT
TRBV29-1,-,TRBJ1-1,-,CSVAKNTEAFF,TGCAGCGTTGCAAAGAACACTGAAGCTTTCTTT
TRBV5-1,-,TRBJ1-6,-,CASSLAGRSPLHF,TGCGCCAGCAGCTTGGCAGGTCGTTCACCCCTCCACTTT